The 14 T cell receptor beta chains below were found in one sample sequenced in a study of cytomegalovirus exposure and HLA in healthy donors. This PCR relied on a set of 60 Vbeta primers and 13 Jbeta primers. Profiling relied on immunoSEQ multiplex PCR, and the TCRdb table lists in-frame clones only, not all of them. The data show 150,000 to 200,000 clones, about 81% seen once. Sequenced input: PBMCs. Receptors were obtained from a man aged 18 to 30 in good health and CMV-seronegative.

Points on this clone: The junction departs from germline at one end; a sequencing error may be responsible. CDR3 nucleotide sequence: TGTGCTAGCAGCTTAGCATCTCCCGGGAACACCGGGGAGCTGTTTTTT. This translates into CASSLASPGNTGELFF. The rearrangement joins TRBV7-7 to TRBJ2-2; no clear D gene. Germline V gene sequence: CDR1 SSHAT, CDR2 FNYEAQ (reference sequence). The CDR3 has 16 amino acids.

The chain combines TRBV7-2 with TRBJ2-2, with D perhaps TRBD2 (5 bases). V dropped 2 bases and J dropped 5 bases, with 12 bases sitting between them. CDR3 length equals 15 residues. Germline V gene lookup returns CDR1 SGHTA and CDR2 FQGNSA. The CDR3 loop reads CASSLRGIGTGELFF. For the CDR3, the DNA is TGTGCCAGCAGCTTACGGGGAATTGGGACCGGGGAGCTGTTTTTT.

V usage is TRBV7-9 and J usage is TRBJ1-6; D is possibly TRBD1 (5 bases). The CDR3 has 14 residues. Per the germline V gene, CDR1 is SEHNR and CDR2 is FQNEAQ (reference sequence). The V gene lost 8 bases and the J gene lost 8 bases, with 16 bases spanning the gap. CDR3 DNA: TGTGCCAGCGGGCAGGACGCGGGGGATTCACCCCTCCACTTT. Translation gives CASGQDAGDSPLHF.

This chain uses TRBV5-4 with TRBJ2-3, with D possibly matching TRBD1 (6 bases). The CDR3 is 11 amino acids. V was clipped by 5 bases and J by 8 bases, with 9 bases between them. Germline CDR1 reads SGHNT; CDR2 reads YYREEE (reference sequence). CDR3 in DNA: TGTGCCAGCAGGGGGGCCGGTACGCAGTATTTT. Its translation is CASRGAGTQYF.

Here the CDR3 reads CASTSTGTGYNEQFF. The CDR3 region has the DNA TGTGCCAGCACCAGTACCGGGACAGGTTACAATGAGCAGTTCTTC. J is TRBJ2-1 and V is TRBV9, with 8 bases identical to TRBD1. Germline values: CDR1 SGDLS, CDR2 YYNGEE. CDR3 length: 15 amino acids. The junction had 9 bases not matched to a gene; V was cut back by 6 bases and J by 4 bases.

V usage is TRBV5-1 and J usage is TRBJ1-1; D is unclear. Germline V gene sequence: CDR1 SGHRS, CDR2 YFSETQ. The V and J ends lost 4 bases and 2 bases respectively, with 9 bases between them. CDR3 length: 13 amino acids. Written as DNA, the CDR3 is TGCGCCAGCAGCCCCCGGGGTAACACTGAAGCTTTCTTT. Residues: CASSPRGNTEAFF.

The chain links TRBV13 to TRBJ2-5; D might be TRBD2 (6 bases). The CDR3 extends over 15 amino acids. The germline gives CDR1 PRHDT, CDR2 FYEKMQ (reference sequence). The V end was cut by 7 bases, the J end by 11 bases, with 26 bases between. This CDR3 reads CASNYRGTAGVGQYF. The CDR3 region has the DNA TGTGCCAGCAACTACCGGGGGACTGCAGGTGTAGGGCAGTACTTC.

V is TRBV27 and J is TRBJ2-5; a possible D gene is TRBD1 (6 bases). TRBJ2-7 explains the end of the DNA better; the J call may be wrong. This CDR3 comprises 13 residues. Germline lookup yields CDR1 MNHEY and CDR2 SMNVEV (reference sequence). The CDR3 DNA reads as TGTGCCAGCGCTTCTGGGGGCACCTACGAGCAGTACTTC. This codes for CASASGGTYEQYF.

The V call is TRBV5-3, the J call TRBJ1-1; perhaps TRBD1 as D (6 bases). TRBV5-3 is placed among ORFs of uncertain function. Trimming stripped 1 base from V and 7 bases from J, with 14 bases between. This CDR3 is built from 14 residues. DNA of the CDR3: TGTGCCAGAAGCTTGAACAGGGAATTCATTGAAGCTTTCTTT. It specifies CARSLNREFIEAFF.

The J gene is TRBJ2-3, the V gene TRBV5-1, with D perhaps TRBD1 (5 bases). This CDR3 is 15 amino acids long. From germline, CDR1 is SGHRS and CDR2 YFSETQ. With 9 bases removed from V and 0 bases from J, the gap between germline ends came to 17 bases. The CDR3 protein is CATAGNPSSTDTQYF. Here the CDR3 DNA reads TGCGCCACCGCAGGGAACCCGTCTAGCACAGATACGCAGTATTTT.

A word on this clone: The same CDR3 can be traced to other DNA sequences in this sample. The J gene is TRBJ1-2, the V gene TRBV6-6; D gene unclear. The CDR3 spans 12 residues. Germline V lookup: CDR1 MNHNY, CDR2 SVGAGI (reference sequence). V shed 8 bases and J shed 5 bases, with 12 bases lying between them. DNA of the CDR3: TGTGCCAGCCGCGCCGGCGGGTATGGCTACACCTTC. This encodes CASRAGGYGYTF.

The chain recombines TRBV10-2 with TRBJ2-7; D unclear. In germline, CDR1 is WSHSY, CDR2 SAAADI. V was clipped by 7 bases and J by 3 bases, with 16 bases between them. This CDR3 contains 14 residues. CDR3 in amino acids: CASKNAPPGYEQYF. The DNA of the CDR3 is TGCGCCAGCAAAAATGCCCCCCCCGGCTACGAGCAGTACTTC.

The CDR3 loop is CASSQDRVTGKYF. CDR3 sequence (DNA): TGCGCCAGCAGCCAAGATCGGGTGACAGGGAAGTACTTC. The chain links TRBV4-3 to TRBJ2-7; 7 bases are a match to TRBD1. The CDR3 is made up of 13 amino acids. The ends lost 0 bases at V and 11 bases at J; junction bases unmatched: 7. CDR1 is LGHNA, CDR2 YSLEER, per germline.

This chain connects TRBV7-2 to TRBJ2-1; tentatively, D is TRBD2 (7 bases). Looked up from germline, CDR1 is SGHTA and CDR2 is FQGNSA. The length of the CDR3 is 14 residues. V was clipped by 3 bases and J by 10 bases, with 16 bases between them. CDR3 nucleotides: TGTGCCAGCAGCTTTGGGGCGGGGGCTCCCGAGCAGTTCTTC. Amino acids: CASSFGAGAPEQFF.